The 20 T cell receptor beta chains given below trace back to one sample, sequenced in a study of blood T cell repertoires in COVID-19. Only in-frame clones appear in the TCRdb table, and some are missing; sequencing was by immunoSEQ multiplex PCR. The sample has some 90,000 clones, 83% seen once. Sequenced: peripheral blood. The receptors shown here come from a human donor in a cohort sampled during active COVID-19.

The rearrangement uses TRBV29-1 and TRBJ2-1; 9 nucleotides agree with TRBD2. The V and J ends lost 7 bases and 3 bases, in that order; junction bases with no gene match: 7. Germline V gene sequence: CDR1 SQVTM, CDR2 ANQGSEA. CDR3 size: 14 residues. The CDR3 bases are TGCAGCGCCCGCCAGCGGGGGGACTACAATGAGCAGTTCTTC. Amino acid sequence: CSARQRGDYNEQFF.

As regards this clone: Germline and junction disagree at one end, which may indicate a read error. The chain is built from TRBV3-1 (or the pseudogene TRBV3-2) and TRBJ2-3, with a weak D call TRBD1 (6 bases). This CDR3 contains 15 residues. Germline V gene sequence: CDR1 LGHDT, CDR2 YNNKEL (reference sequence). For the CDR3, the DNA is TGTGCCAGCAGCCAAGAGGGGGCTCCCACAGATATGCAGTATTTT. Translating gives CASSQEGAPTDMQYF.

This sequence joins TRBV10-3 and TRBJ2-2, with 7 nucleotides matching TRBD2. Germline loops: CDR1 ENHRY, CDR2 SYGVKD. J lost 3 bases, V lost 4 bases, and 11 bases had no gene match. The CDR3 runs to 17 residues. The CDR3 is CAISGGAGAAHTGELFF. In DNA, the CDR3 is TGTGCCATCAGTGGAGGGGCGGGAGCCGCTCACACCGGGGAGCTGTTTTTT.

The chain uses TRBV5-1 and TRBJ2-7; 8 bases fit TRBD1. V was clipped by 2 bases and J by 3 bases; unmatched bases: 10. There are 16 residues in the CDR3. Germline CDR1 and CDR2: SGHRS and YFSETQ. The CDR3 is CASSFKGQGSIYEQYF. The CDR3 bases are TGCGCCAGCAGCTTCAAAGGACAGGGATCTATCTACGAGCAGTACTTC. The whole variable domain, remainder taken from reference TRBV5-1 and TRBJ2-7, is KAGVTQTPRYLIKTRGQQVTLSCSPISGHRSVSWYQQTPGQGLQFLFEYFSETQRNKGNFPGRFSGRQFSNSRSEMNVSTLELGDSALYLCASSFKGQGSIYEQYFGPGTRLTVT.

The gene calls are TRBV4-3 and TRBJ2-2, with D maybe TRBD2 (6 bases). The CDR3 covers 17 residues. Trimming took off 1 base at V and 6 bases at J, with 18 bases between the two ends. Germline V gene data show CDR1 as LGHNA and CDR2 as YSLEER. The CDR3 sequence is CASSQGLSGVGAGELFF. The CDR3 nucleotides are TGCGCCAGCAGCCAAGGCCTCTCGGGGGTGGGGGCCGGGGAGCTGTTTTTT.

This chain links TRBV7-2 with TRBJ2-5; 7 nucleotides line up with TRBD1. The CDR3 is 16 residues long. The ends lost 4 bases at V and 6 bases at J; junction bases unmatched: 14. The germline V gene has CDR1 SGHTA and CDR2 FQGNSA. The CDR3 DNA reads as TGTGCCAGCAGCTCAGTCACAGGGGCAGGGGGTCAGACCCAGTACTTC. This translates into CASSSVTGAGGQTQYF.

This clone was counted between two and nine times. The chain joins TRBV7-2 to TRBJ1-1; D remains unclear. V lost 2 bases, J lost 3 bases, and 7 bases lay in between. The CDR3 spans 13 residues. CDR1 is SGHTA and CDR2 is FQGNSA in the germline V gene. CDR3 sequence reads: CASSLFRDTEAFF. The CDR3 DNA sequence: TGTGCCAGCAGCTTATTCCGGGACACTGAAGCTTTCTTT. The whole variable domain, remainder taken from reference TRBV7-2 and TRBJ1-1, is GAGVSQSPSNKVTEKGKDVELRCDPISGHTALYWYRQSLGQGLEFLIYFQGNSAPDKSGLPSDRFSAERTGGSVSTLTIQRTQQEDSAVYLCASSLFRDTEAFFGQGTRLTVV.

This chain links TRBV5-1 with TRBJ2-2; possible D gene TRBD2, 5 bases. CDR3 size: 12 residues. The germline V gene encodes CDR1 SGHRS and CDR2 YFSETQ. V lost 5 bases and J 7 bases, leaving 9 bases between the germline ends. Here the CDR3 DNA reads TGCGCCAGCAGTCCGGGGAGCGGGGAGCTGTTTTTT. Translated, it gives CASSPGSGELFF.

This chain uses TRBV5-1 with TRBJ2-3; 10 bases match TRBD1. Germline CDR1 reads SGHRS; CDR2 reads YFSETQ. CDR3 length equals 16 residues. Trimming removed 0 bases from V and 2 bases from J; junction bases left unmatched: 3. The DNA for the CDR3 is TGCGCCAGCAGCTTGGAGGGGACAGGGGCCACAGATACGCAGTATTTT. Translated: CASSLEGTGATDTQYF.

The chain employs TRBV5-8 and TRBJ1-5; TRBD1 matches 12 bases. The CDR3 length is 15 residues. Germline V gene data show CDR1 as SGHTS and CDR2 as YDEGEE. V trimming: 4 bases; J trimming: 6 bases; junction bases outside the gene matches: 5. Written as DNA, the CDR3 is TGTGCCAGCAGCAAGGGACAGGGGGCTATTCAGCCCCAGCATTTT. Residues: CASSKGQGAIQPQHF.

V and J are TRBV30 and TRBJ1-5; 9 nucleotides line up with TRBD1. Germline V gene sequence: CDR1 GTSNPN, CDR2 SVGIG (reference sequence). This CDR3 is 17 amino acids long. The J segment lost 4 bases and the V segment lost 1 base, leaving 11 bases of the junction unmatched. This chain's CDR3 is CAWSDLGGQGLNQPQHF. The CDR3 coding sequence is TGTGCCTGGAGTGACTTGGGGGGACAGGGTCTGAATCAGCCCCAGCATTTT.

J is TRBJ1-2 and V is TRBV27; D is unresolved. Germline V gene sequence: CDR1 MNHEY, CDR2 SMNVEV (reference sequence). V was pared by 8 bases and J by 2 bases, with 9 bases between. This CDR3 has 12 amino acids. The DNA of the CDR3 is TGTGCCAGCCCATACAGAAACTATGGCTACACCTTC. The encoded protein is CASPYRNYGYTF.

CDR3 sequence reads: CASSSTLAGGTDTQYF. CDR3 nucleotide sequence: TGTGCCAGCAGCTCTACTCTAGCGGGGGGGACAGATACGCAGTATTTT. The chain has TRBV9 and TRBJ2-3; 12 bases fit TRBD2. The CDR3 has 16 residues. The V gene's germline CDR1 is SGDLS and CDR2 YYNGEE. J gave up 3 bases and V 4 bases, and 6 bases lay outside the gene matches.

The chain has TRBV21-1 and TRBJ2-3; TRBD2 was called by the table and not checked on the DNA. TRBV21-1 is assigned pseudogene status. CDR3 size: 12 residues. The CDR3 region has the DNA TGTGCCAGTGCCCAGGGAGGTCATACGCAGTATTTT. It specifies CASAQGGHTQYF.

For the CDR3, the DNA is TGTGCCAGCAGCTTAGACTATTCCAGGGGCCGCAGACTTATCAATCAGCCCCAGCATTTT. Protein product: CASSLDYSRGRRLINQPQHF. V gene TRBV11-2 combines with J gene TRBJ1-5; a possible D gene is TRBD1 (6 bases). V lost 0 bases and J 3 bases, leaving 24 bases between the germline ends. Per the germline V gene, CDR1 is SGHAT and CDR2 is FQNNGV. The CDR3 has 20 residues.

This clone was found once. This CDR3 reads CATSDSSRVSNQPQHF. The CDR3 DNA reads TGTGCCACCAGTGATTCGTCCAGGGTGAGCAATCAGCCCCAGCATTTT. The chain links TRBV24-1 to TRBJ1-5; D may be TRBD1 (5 bases). V lost 2 bases and J lost 1, with 11 bases in between. Germline values: CDR1 KGHDR, CDR2 SFDVKD. The CDR3 has 16 residues.

The CDR3 bases are TGTGCCTGGAGGGGACAGGGAAGAGTTGAAGCTTTCTTT. This gives the protein CAWRGQGRVEAFF. The chain links TRBV30 to TRBJ1-1; TRBD1 matches 9 bases. The CDR3 extends over 13 amino acids. Germline V gene data show CDR1 as GTSNPN and CDR2 as SVGIG (reference sequence). The trim removed 3 bases at V and 7 bases at J, leaving 6 bases unmatched. The full variable domain, completed using reference TRBV30 and TRBJ1-1, is SQTIHQWPATLVQPVGSPLSLECTVEGTSNPNLYWYRQAAGRGLQLLFYSVGIGQISSEVPQNLSASRPQDRQFILSSKKLLLSDSGFYLCAWRGQGRVEAFFGQGTRLTVV.

V and J are TRBV5-1 and TRBJ2-1; tentatively, D is TRBD2 (5 bases). The ends were cut back, 4 bases at V and 8 bases at J, with 16 bases in the middle. The CDR3 contains 14 residues. Germline V gene sequence: CDR1 SGHRS, CDR2 YFSETQ. The CDR3 sequence is CASSPGFGLDEQFF. As DNA, the CDR3 is TGCGCCAGCAGCCCTGGTTTTGGACTCGATGAGCAGTTCTTC.

The genes are TRBV7-2 and TRBJ2-1; TRBD1 is a possible D gene (5 bases). From germline, CDR1 is SGHTA and CDR2 FQGNSA. With 6 bases removed from V and 2 bases from J, the gap between germline ends came to 14 bases. CDR3 length equals 15 residues. CDR3 DNA: TGTGCCAGCAGAACAGGAATTTCGGCCTACAATGAGCAGTTCTTC. Amino acids: CASRTGISAYNEQFF. Based on the CDR3 plus reference TRBV7-2 and TRBJ2-1, the full variable domain is GAGVSQSPSNKVTEKGKDVELRCDPISGHTALYWYRQSLGQGLEFLIYFQGNSAPDKSGLPSDRFSAERTGGSVSTLTIQRTQQEDSAVYLCASRTGISAYNEQFFGPGTRLTVL.

V usage is TRBV24-1 and J usage is TRBJ2-3, with 8 bases that match TRBD1. The CDR3 covers 14 residues. The ends lost 5 bases at V and 1 base at J; junction bases unmatched: 1. Germline V lookup: CDR1 KGHDR, CDR2 SFDVKD. CDR3 sequence reads: CATSGGQGTDTQYF. CDR3 DNA: TGTGCCACCAGTGGGGGACAGGGCACAGATACGCAGTATTTT.